Given below is one T cell receptor (beta chain) in context. This clone was counted between two and nine times. No cognate antigen has been identified for it. No much larger clone exists at a distance of one base, and base qualities are not known. Using immunoSEQ, frozen genomic DNA was subjected to high-throughput TCRbeta CDR3 sequencing, a process that included PCR amplification, mapping, bias correction and internal controls. Processing in the source paper ran as follows. Productive rearrangements were retained, and unique TCRbeta sequences were defined by the CDR3 nucleotide sequence together with the V and J gene. For classification of a sequence as donor-reactive, at least 5-fold expansion in CFSE-low cells relative to unstimulated pre-transplant cells and a frequency of at least 0.01% were required. Per-subject minimum frequency thresholds, based on the lowest-template unstimulated sample, ensured at least 90% detection power. Jensen-Shannon divergence between the top 1000 TCRbeta sequences after and before transplant was used to measure repertoire turnover. Changes in detection of donor-reactive sequences were tested with two-sided Fisher's exact tests. This is the immuneACCESS table as TCRdb keeps it, with only in-frame sequences that have V and J called. A part of the clones is gone; compared with another copy, unresolved V genes explain less than half, and the rest is unexplained. The V and J calls and clone size come from that table; D and trimming were worked out from the DNA. The sample table holds about 75,000 clones, of which 84% were seen once. Jointly, the top ten make up 2.1% of the sample.

This specimen belongs to a study of T cell clones after liver transplantation (dated by TCRdb to between 2018 and 2021). For context, the study as a whole: The samples were obtained from ITN030ST, a randomized trial that attempted immunosuppression withdrawal within 2 years after liver transplantation. Donor-reactive T cell clones were identified using TCRbeta sequencing after a pre-transplant mixed lymphocyte reaction and were then followed in post-transplant blood. Third party-reactive TCRbeta sequences were also identified from pre-transplant MLRs to serve as an antigen-independent comparator for donor-reactive sequences. Three of the eight recipients were HCV-positive; the others were transplanted for non-autoimmune, non-viral indications. No induction therapy was given to the subjects, and standard immunosuppression was administered until randomization at 12-24 months post-transplant. To count as tolerant, a recipient had to stay completely off immunosuppression for at least one year without liver enzymes climbing beyond twice the upper limit of normal. Blood samples were collected pre-transplant, pre-randomization before withdrawal, and post-randomization after either full withdrawal or failed withdrawal. The study cohort included 8 liver transplant recipients, of whom 3 were classified as tolerant and 5 as non-tolerant.

Study-level results and caveats: In two subjects, low numbers of available donor cells limited the measurable donor-reactive repertoire. Because no allograft tissue specimens were available, donor-reactive T cells may have migrated into the graft instead of being deleted. After accounting for repertoire turnover, donor-reactive detection was significantly reduced in 7 of 8 subjects for CD4 and 8 of 8 for CD8. Because of small, heterogeneous patient numbers and non-standardized post-transplant time points, the conclusions were only preliminary. Donor-reactive sequences declined more than third party-reactive ones, suggesting partial antigen-specific deletion unrelated to withdrawal success. In 5 of 8 subjects, circulating donor-reactive CD4 TCRbeta sequences decreased significantly after transplant, regardless of tolerance or HCV status.

Unstimulated PBMCs, after thawing, were stained for CD3, CD4 and CD8 and then FACS-sorted into CD3+CD4+ and CD3+CD8+ populations. All 8 studied subjects were randomized to immunosuppression withdrawal. The Qiagen DNeasy Blood and Tissue Kit was used for isolation of genomic DNA. Including cysteine and phenylalanine, the CDR3 has 14 amino acids. The entry retains the CDR3 DNA only, 42 bases that are in frame from base 1. CDR1 and CDR2 are drawn from the germline V gene: SGHTA, FQGNSA. V lost 4 bases and J lost 5 bases, and the count of bases not matched to a germline gene is 0. In this chain, TRBV7-2 is recombined with TRBJ1-6, and 9 junctional nucleotides match TRBD1. The receptor comes from a human patient who received a liver transplant. After a transplant, not all T cells may be the patient's own; some may come from the graft donor. The sample here was CD4+ T cells from blood, taken 48 months after liver transplant. This receptor carries the CDR3 CASSWTGDNSPLHF. In nucleotide form, the sequence is TGTGCCAGCAGCTGGACAGGGGATAATTCACCCCTCCACTTT.